The sequence of this T cell receptor beta chain was determined in a study of regulatory T cells in long-lasting Graves disease. Indicated time point: newly diagnosed GD, antithyroid drugs for less than 3 months. The TCR library was made from RNA extracted from PBMCs. V lost 2 bases, J lost 2 bases, and 1 base stayed unmatched. Germline V gene data show CDR1 as LNHDA and CDR2 as SQIVND (reference sequence). CDR3 length: 14 residues. This clonotype has just one count. CDR3 regions were amplified by Arm-PCR using iRepertoire HTBI primers to build TCR beta libraries. TCRdb re-called the multiplex PCR reads through MiXCR, storing one row per CDR3 protein. The sample holds fewer than 650,000 distinct CDR3 sequences, roughly 16% seen once. These data were also filed under a second study, of T cells in Graves' hyperthyroidism and ophthalmopathy.

The sequence was obtained from a man aged 18-30 years with Graves disease. Sequenced here: peripheral blood mononuclear cells (PBMCs), sampled at new diagnosis, from a patient treated with antithyroid drugs. The chain carries TRBV19 and TRBJ1-2; TRBD1 matches at 8 bases. The DNA for the CDR3 is TGTGCCAGTAGTATACAGGGGGCCAACTATGGCTACACCTTC. This translates into CASSIQGANYGYTF.